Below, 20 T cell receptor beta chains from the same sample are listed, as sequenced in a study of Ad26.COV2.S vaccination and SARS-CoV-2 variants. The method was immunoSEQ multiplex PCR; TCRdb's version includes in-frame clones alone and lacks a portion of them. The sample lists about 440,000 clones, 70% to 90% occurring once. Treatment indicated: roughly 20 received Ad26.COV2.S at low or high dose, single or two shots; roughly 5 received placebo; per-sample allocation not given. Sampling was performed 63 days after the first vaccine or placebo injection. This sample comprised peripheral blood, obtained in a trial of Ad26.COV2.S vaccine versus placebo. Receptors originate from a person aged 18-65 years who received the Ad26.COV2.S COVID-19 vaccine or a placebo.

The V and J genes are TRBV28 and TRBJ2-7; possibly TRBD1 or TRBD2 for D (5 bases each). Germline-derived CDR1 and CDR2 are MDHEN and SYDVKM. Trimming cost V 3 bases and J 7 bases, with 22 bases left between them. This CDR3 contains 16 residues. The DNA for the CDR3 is TGTGCCAGCAGTTTGATATCCACGGGATCTACAGGAGAGCAGTACTTC. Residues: CASSLISTGSTGEQYF.

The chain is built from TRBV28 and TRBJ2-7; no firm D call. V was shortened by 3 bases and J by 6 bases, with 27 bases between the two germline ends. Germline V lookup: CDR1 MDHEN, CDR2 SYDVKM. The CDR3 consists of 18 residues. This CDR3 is CASSFFPLSLHPTGEQYF. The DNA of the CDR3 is TGTGCCAGCAGTTTTTTCCCCCTCTCCCTCCACCCGACGGGCGAGCAGTACTTC.

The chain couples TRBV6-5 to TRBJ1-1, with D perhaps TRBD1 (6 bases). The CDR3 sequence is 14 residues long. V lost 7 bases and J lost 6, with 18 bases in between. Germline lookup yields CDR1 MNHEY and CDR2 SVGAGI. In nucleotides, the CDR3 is TGTGCCAGCACCCCCCAGGGGCGTTGGGCTGAAGCTTTCTTT. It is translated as CASTPQGRWAEAFF.

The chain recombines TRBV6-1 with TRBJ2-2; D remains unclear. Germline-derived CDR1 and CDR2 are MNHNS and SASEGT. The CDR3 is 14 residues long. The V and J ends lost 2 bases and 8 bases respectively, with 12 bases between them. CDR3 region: CASSEPGLKGELFF. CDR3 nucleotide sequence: TGTGCCAGCAGTGAACCGGGCCTTAAAGGGGAGCTGTTTTTT.

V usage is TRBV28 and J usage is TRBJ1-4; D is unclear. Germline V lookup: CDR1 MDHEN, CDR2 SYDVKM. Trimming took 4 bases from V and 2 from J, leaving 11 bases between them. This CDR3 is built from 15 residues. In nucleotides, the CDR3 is TGTGCCAGCAGTTCTCAAGGACCGACTAATGAAAAACTGTTTTTT. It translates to CASSSQGPTNEKLFF.

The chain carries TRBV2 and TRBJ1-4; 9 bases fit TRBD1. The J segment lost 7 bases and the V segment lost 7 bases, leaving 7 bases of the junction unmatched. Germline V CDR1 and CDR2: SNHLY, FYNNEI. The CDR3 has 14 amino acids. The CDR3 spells CASTSGTGSEKLFF. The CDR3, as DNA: TGTGCCAGCACCTCCGGGACAGGGAGTGAAAAACTGTTTTTT.

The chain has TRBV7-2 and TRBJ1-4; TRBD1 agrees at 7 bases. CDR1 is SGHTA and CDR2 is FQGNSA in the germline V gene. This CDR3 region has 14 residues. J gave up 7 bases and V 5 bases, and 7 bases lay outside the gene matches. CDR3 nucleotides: TGTGCCAGCAGCGTACAGGGGTATGGTGAAAAACTGTTTTTT. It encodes CASSVQGYGEKLFF.

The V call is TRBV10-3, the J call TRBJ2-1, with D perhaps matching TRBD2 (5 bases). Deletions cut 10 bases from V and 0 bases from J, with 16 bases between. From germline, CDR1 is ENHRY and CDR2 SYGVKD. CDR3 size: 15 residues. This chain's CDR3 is CASANSGSSYNEQFF. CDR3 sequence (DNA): TGTGCCAGTGCCAACTCGGGGAGCTCCTACAATGAGCAGTTCTTC.

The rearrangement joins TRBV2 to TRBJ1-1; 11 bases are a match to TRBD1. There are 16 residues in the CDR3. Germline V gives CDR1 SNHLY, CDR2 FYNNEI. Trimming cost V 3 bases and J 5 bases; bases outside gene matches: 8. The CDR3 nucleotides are TGTGCCAGCAGTGATGACAGGACAGGGGGCAATACTGAAGCTTTCTTT. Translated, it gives CASSDDRTGGNTEAFF.

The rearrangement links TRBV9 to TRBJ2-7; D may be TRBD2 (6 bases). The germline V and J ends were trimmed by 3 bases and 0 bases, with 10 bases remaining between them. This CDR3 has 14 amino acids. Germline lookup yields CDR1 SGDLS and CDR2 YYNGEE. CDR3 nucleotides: TGTGCCAGCAGCGCATACGGGAGCTCCTACGAGCAGTACTTC. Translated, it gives CASSAYGSSYEQYF.

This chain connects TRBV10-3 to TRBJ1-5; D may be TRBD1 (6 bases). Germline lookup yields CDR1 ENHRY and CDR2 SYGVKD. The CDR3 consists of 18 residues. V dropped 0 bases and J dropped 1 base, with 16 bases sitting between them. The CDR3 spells CAISESLFGGGSNQPQHF. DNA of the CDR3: TGTGCCATCAGTGAGTCCCTTTTTGGAGGGGGGAGCAATCAGCCCCAGCATTTT.

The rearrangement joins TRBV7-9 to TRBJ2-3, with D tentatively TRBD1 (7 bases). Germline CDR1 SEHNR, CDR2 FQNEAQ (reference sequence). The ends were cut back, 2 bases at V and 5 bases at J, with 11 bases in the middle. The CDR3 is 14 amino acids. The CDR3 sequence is CASSLSQGGDTQYF. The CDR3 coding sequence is TGTGCCAGCAGCTTATCCCAGGGGGGAGATACGCAGTATTTT.

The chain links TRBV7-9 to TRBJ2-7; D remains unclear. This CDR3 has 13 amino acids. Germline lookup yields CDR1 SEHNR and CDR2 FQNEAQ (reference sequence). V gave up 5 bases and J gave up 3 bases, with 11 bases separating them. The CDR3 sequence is CASSPPANYEQYF. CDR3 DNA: TGTGCCAGCAGCCCCCCCGCCAACTACGAGCAGTACTTC.

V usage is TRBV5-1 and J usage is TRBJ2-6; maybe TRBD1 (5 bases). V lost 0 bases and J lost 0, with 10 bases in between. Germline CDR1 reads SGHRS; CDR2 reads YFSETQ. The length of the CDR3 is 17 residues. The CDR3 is CASSLGSGISGANVLTF. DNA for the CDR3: TGCGCCAGCAGCTTGGGTTCAGGGATCTCTGGGGCCAACGTCCTGACTTTC.

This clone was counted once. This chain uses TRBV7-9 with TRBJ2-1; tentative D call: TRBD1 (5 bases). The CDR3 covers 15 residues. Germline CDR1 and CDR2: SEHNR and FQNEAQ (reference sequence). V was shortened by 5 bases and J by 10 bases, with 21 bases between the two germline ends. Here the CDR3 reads CASSLVDDRRQEQFF. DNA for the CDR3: TGTGCCAGCAGCCTAGTGGATGACCGACGACAGGAGCAGTTCTTC.

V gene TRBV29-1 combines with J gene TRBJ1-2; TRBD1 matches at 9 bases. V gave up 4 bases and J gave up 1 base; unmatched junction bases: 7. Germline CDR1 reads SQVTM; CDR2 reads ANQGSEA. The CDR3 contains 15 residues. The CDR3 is CSVGGGQGSNYGYTF. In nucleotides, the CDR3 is TGCAGCGTTGGTGGGGGACAGGGAAGTAACTATGGCTACACCTTC.

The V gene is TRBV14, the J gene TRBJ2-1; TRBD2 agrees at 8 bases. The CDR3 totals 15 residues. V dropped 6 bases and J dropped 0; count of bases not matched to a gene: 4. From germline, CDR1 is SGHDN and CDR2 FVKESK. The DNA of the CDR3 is TGTGCCAGCAGTCCGAGCGGGAGCTCCTACAATGAGCAGTTCTTC. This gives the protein CASSPSGSSYNEQFF.

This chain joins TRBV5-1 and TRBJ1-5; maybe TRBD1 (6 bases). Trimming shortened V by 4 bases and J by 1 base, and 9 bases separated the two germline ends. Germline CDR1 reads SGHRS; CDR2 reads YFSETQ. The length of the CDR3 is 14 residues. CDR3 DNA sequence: TGCGCCAGCAGCGAGGGACAAAGCAATCAGCCCCAGCATTTT. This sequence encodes CASSEGQSNQPQHF.

The CDR3 bases are TGTGCCAGCAGCTTAGTGGGGTGGGATGGCTGGGAGACCCAGTACTTC. Protein sequence: CASSLVGWDGWETQYF. This rearrangement joins TRBV11-2 to TRBJ2-5; no reliable D call. The CDR3 length is 16 residues. Germline CDR1 reads SGHAT; CDR2 reads FQNNGV. V shed 1 base and J shed 5 bases, with 17 bases lying between them.

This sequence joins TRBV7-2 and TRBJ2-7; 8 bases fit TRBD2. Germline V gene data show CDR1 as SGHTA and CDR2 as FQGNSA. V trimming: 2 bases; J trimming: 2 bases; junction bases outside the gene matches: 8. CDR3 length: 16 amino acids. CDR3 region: CASSLSPSGPPYEQYF. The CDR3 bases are TGTGCCAGCAGCTTATCCCCTAGCGGGCCCCCCTACGAGCAGTACTTC.